These T cell receptor beta chains were read from a single sample in a study of identical twins. TCRdb processed the 5' RACE reads anew with MiXCR; each CDR3 protein has one entry. The data show around 250,000 distinct CDR3 sequences, roughly 13% seen once. In addition, the sample was reused for a study of yellow fever vaccine responses in identical twins.

The sample taken for sequencing was memory (CD45RO+) T cells sorted from blood. The source is a woman in her late teens or twenties in good health. Both conserved end residues are part of each CDR3.

V: TRBV4-3
CDR3: CASSQDRGGETQYF

V: TRBV28
CDR3: CASRRAGNEQFF

V: TRBV20-1
CDR3: CSARDLQTIEAFF

V: TRBV6-5
CDR3: CASSYYGTSGGETQYF

V: TRBV13
CDR3: CASSLHTSETQYF

V: TRBV5-1
CDR3: CASSLEKGLAHEQFF

V: TRBV5-1
CDR3: CASSNDGDSGNTIYF

V: TRBV5-1
CDR3: CASSLSGVAEEQFF

V: TRBV2
CDR3: CASNPGRDEKLFF

V: TRBV12-3/TRBV12-4
CDR3: CASSYRPDALMYF

V: TRBV9
CDR3: CASSTRAHYTGELFF

V: TRBV7-9
CDR3: CASSPPAGAYNEQFF

V: TRBV11-2
CDR3: CASSLRSSGGGRTGELFF

V: TRBV7-2
CDR3: CASSPGGLTGTNQPQHF

V: TRBV6-2/TRBV6-3
CDR3: CASSLVGVNTEAFF

V: TRBV21-1
CDR3: CASIRQIPYGYTF

V: TRBV7-6
CDR3: CASSSFPASSSYNEQFF

V: TRBV20-1
CDR3: CSAVTGTSTNEKLFF

V: TRBV5-1
CDR3: CASSLPWGTPNTGELFF

V: TRBV12-3/TRBV12-4
CDR3: CASSLDGQGFYEQYF

V: TRBV4-3
CDR3: CASSQVGGDLAGELFF

V: TRBV7-2
CDR3: CASSGQGGFEINEQFF

V: TRBV7-9
CDR3: CASNTVGSPLHF

V: TRBV20-1
CDR3: CSARGRPPSTDTQYF

V: TRBV3-1
CDR3: CASSQEGAQQFF

V: TRBV3-1
CDR3: CASTSGTGTGANVLTF

V: TRBV7-8
CDR3: CASTRWMNTEAFF

V: TRBV2
CDR3: CASRVGGNTEAFF

V: TRBV20-1
CDR3: CSAKGRGYNEQFF

V: TRBV5-1
CDR3: CASSLTETQYF

V: TRBV11-2
CDR3: CASSPVDPGQGSTDTQYF

V: TRBV15
CDR3: CATLAGRGTGTQYF

V: TRBV12-3/TRBV12-4
CDR3: CASRPLDRGSGELFF

V: TRBV7-2
CDR3: CASSFMNSVIGGGELFF

V: TRBV24-1
CDR3: CATSDPGQGAGQPQHF

V: TRBV15
CDR3: CATSREGTEAFF

V: TRBV7-2
CDR3: CASSSGQGAREQYF